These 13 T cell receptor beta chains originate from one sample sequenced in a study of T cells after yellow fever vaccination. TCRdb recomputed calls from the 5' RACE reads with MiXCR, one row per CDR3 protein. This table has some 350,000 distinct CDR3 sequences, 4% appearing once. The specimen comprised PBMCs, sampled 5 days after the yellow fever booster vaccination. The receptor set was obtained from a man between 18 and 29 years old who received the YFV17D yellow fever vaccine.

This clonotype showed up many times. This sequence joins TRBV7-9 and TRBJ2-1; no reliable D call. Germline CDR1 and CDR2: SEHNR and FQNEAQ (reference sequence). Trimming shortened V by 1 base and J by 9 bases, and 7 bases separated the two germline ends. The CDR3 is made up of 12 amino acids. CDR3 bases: TGTGCCAGCAGCTTAGGTTTAGGTGAGCAGTTCTTC. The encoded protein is CASSLGLGEQFF.

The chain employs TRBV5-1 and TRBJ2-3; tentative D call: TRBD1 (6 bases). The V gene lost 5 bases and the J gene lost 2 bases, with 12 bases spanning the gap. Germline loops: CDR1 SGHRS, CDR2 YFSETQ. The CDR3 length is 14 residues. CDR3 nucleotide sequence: TGCGCCAGCAGTCCGGGACACACCACAGATACGCAGTATTTT. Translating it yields CASSPGHTTDTQYF.

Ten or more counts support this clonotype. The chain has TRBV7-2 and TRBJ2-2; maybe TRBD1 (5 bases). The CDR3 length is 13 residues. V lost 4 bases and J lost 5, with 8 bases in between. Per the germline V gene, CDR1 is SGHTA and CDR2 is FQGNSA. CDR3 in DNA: TGTGCCAGCAGCTCACAGGCAACCGGGGAGCTGTTTTTT. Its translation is CASSSQATGELFF.

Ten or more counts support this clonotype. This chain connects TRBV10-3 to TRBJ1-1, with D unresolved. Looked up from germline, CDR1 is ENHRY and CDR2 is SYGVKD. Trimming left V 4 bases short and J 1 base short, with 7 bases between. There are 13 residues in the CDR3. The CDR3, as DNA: TGTGCCATCAGTGGGACCGAGAACACTGAAGCTTTCTTT. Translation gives CAISGTENTEAFF.

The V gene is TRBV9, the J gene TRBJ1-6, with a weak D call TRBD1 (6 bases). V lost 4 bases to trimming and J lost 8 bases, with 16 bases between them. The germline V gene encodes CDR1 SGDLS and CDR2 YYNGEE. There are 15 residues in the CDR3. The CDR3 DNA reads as TGTGCCAGCAGCCGGATGGACAGAGGGTATTCACCCCTCCACTTT. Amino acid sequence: CASSRMDRGYSPLHF.

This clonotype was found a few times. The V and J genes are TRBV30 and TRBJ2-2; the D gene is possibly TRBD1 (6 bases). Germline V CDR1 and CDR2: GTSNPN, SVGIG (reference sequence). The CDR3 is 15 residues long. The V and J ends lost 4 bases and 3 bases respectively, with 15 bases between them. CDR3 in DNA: TGTGCCTGGATTGAAGGGGACACGGACACCGGGGAGCTGTTTTTT. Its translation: CAWIEGDTDTGELFF.

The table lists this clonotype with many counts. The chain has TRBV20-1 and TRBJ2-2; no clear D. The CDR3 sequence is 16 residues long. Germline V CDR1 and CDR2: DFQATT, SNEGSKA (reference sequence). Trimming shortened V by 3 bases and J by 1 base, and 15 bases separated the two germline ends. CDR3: CSARQAGMMNTGELFF. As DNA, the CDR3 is TGCAGTGCTAGGCAGGCCGGTATGATGAACACCGGGGAGCTGTTTTTT.

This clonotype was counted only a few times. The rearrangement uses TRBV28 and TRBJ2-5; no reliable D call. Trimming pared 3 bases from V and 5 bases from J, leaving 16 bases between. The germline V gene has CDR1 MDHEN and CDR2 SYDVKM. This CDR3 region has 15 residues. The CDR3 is CASSLVDQAVETQYF. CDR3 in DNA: TGTGCCAGCAGTTTGGTGGACCAGGCAGTGGAGACCCAGTACTTC.

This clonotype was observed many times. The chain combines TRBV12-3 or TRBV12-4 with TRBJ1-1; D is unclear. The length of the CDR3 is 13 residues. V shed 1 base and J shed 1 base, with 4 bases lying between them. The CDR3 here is CASSLGPNTEAFF. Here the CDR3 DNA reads TGTGCCAGCAGTTTAGGACCGAACACTGAAGCTTTCTTT.

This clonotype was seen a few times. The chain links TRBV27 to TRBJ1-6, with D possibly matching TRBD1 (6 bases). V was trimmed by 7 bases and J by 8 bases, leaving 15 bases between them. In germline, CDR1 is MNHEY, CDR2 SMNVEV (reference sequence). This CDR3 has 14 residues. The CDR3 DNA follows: TGTGCCAGCACCTTGCTGGGGGCCCATTCACCCCTCCACTTT. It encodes CASTLLGAHSPLHF.

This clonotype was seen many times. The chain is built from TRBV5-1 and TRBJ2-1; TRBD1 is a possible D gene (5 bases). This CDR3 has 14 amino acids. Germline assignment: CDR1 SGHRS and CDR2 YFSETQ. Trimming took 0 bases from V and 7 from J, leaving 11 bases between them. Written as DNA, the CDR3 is TGCGCCAGCAGCTTGGAGGGGCGCGAGAATGAGCAGTTCTTC. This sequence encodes CASSLEGRENEQFF.

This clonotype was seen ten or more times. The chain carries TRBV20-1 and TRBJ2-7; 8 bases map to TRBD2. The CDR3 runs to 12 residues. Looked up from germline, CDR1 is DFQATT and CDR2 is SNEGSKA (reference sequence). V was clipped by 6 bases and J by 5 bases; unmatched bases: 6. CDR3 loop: CSAPGGTHEQYF. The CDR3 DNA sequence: TGCAGTGCGCCGGGGGGGACCCACGAGCAGTACTTC.

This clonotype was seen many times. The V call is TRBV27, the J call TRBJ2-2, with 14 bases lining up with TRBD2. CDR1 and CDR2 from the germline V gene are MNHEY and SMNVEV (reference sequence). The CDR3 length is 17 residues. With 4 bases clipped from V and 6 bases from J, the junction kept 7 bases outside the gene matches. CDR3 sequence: CASSSLRTSGGPGELFF. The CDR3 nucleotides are TGTGCCAGCAGTTCCCTCAGGACTAGCGGGGGGCCCGGGGAGCTGTTTTTT.